A single sample gave rise to the 21 T cell receptor beta chains below, sequenced in a study of OX40 agonist ivuxolimab in advanced cancers. Assay used: immunoSEQ multiplex PCR; TCRdb lists only in-frame clones, some missing. Among roughly 73,000 clones listed, roughly nine tenths were seen once. Specimen: CD4+ or CD8+ T cells sorted from blood, collected in a trial of the OX40 agonist ivuxolimab. These receptors all stem from an adult with an advanced solid tumor such as melanoma, head and neck, liver or kidney cancer.

The rearrangement joins TRBV18 to TRBJ1-2, with 11 bases lining up with TRBD1. Losses at the gene ends were 3 bases for V and 9 bases for J; bases not matched to a gene: 6. CDR1 is KGHSH and CDR2 is LQKENI in the germline V gene. The CDR3 covers 14 residues. The CDR3 coding sequence is TGTGCCAGCTCACCCGGGACAGGGGGTAGTCGCTACACCTTC. It yields the protein CASSPGTGGSRYTF.

Remarks on this clone: One end of the junction fails to match germline, which may point to a read error. This CDR3 is CAISEAGQGANEQYF. DNA of the CDR3: TGTGCCATCAGTGAAGCGGGTCAGGGGGCTAACGAGCAGTACTTC. V usage is TRBV6-1 and J usage is TRBJ2-7, with 8 bases identical to TRBD1. Germline assignment: CDR1 MNHNS and CDR2 SASEGT. The CDR3 covers 15 residues.

CDR3 loop: CASSPTGAQSNEKLFF. For the CDR3, the DNA is TGTGCCAGCAGTCCGACAGGGGCGCAGAGTAATGAAAAACTGTTTTTT. The chain is built from TRBV6-6 and TRBJ1-4; 8 bases are shared with TRBD1. There are 16 residues in the CDR3. Trimming took 5 bases from V and 4 from J; bases not matched to a gene: 9. The germline gives CDR1 MNHNY, CDR2 SVGAGI (reference sequence).

The rearrangement joins TRBV29-1 to TRBJ2-7, with D hard to call. V lost 4 bases, J lost 4 bases, and 20 bases lay in between. This CDR3 has 15 residues. CDR1 is SQVTM, CDR2 ANQGSEA, per germline. The chain's CDR3 is CSVGEFRAAAYEQYF. CDR3 DNA: TGCAGCGTTGGGGAATTTCGGGCAGCTGCTTACGAGCAGTACTTC.

The genes are TRBV5-1 and TRBJ1-2, with a tentative D call TRBD1 (6 bases). Germline CDR1 is SGHRS and CDR2 is YFSETQ. The V end lost 0 bases, the J end lost 7 bases, and 16 bases lay between the germline ends. The CDR3 consists of 15 residues. The chain's CDR3 is CASSLEGWGRGGYTF. CDR3 nucleotides: TGCGCCAGCAGCTTGGAGGGCTGGGGGCGAGGTGGCTACACCTTC.

The rearrangement uses TRBV9 and TRBJ2-1; TRBD2 aligns across 10 bases. The germline CDR1 and CDR2 sequences are SGDLS and YYNGEE. CDR3 length: 18 amino acids. V trimming: 4 bases; J trimming: 4 bases; junction bases outside the gene matches: 14. CDR3 in DNA: TGTGCCAGCAGCTTTCGGATTAGCGGGAGGAGTCCGTACAATGAGCAGTTCTTC. Its protein is CASSFRISGRSPYNEQFF.

V gene TRBV5-5 combines with J gene TRBJ2-7, with 12 bases matching TRBD1. With 4 bases clipped from V and 7 bases from J, the junction kept 9 bases outside the gene matches. Germline V CDR1 and CDR2: SGHKS, YYEKEE (reference sequence). The CDR3 has 15 amino acids. The CDR3 region has the DNA TGTGCCAGCAGCCGAGGGACAGGGGGCATCTGGGAGCAGTACTTC. This codes for CASSRGTGGIWEQYF.

CDR3 region: CAWASGVGEKLFF. As DNA, the CDR3 is TGTGCCTGGGCCTCGGGGGTGGGTGAAAAACTGTTTTTT. The J gene is TRBJ1-4, the V gene TRBV30, with D perhaps TRBD1 (5 bases). The V gene's germline CDR1 is GTSNPN and CDR2 SVGIG (reference sequence). V was trimmed by 5 bases and J by 7 bases, leaving 14 bases between them. CDR3 length equals 13 residues.

The J gene is TRBJ1-2, the V gene TRBV2; TRBD1 agrees at 11 bases. Trimming cost V 7 bases and J 8 bases; bases outside gene matches: 9. The germline V gene has CDR1 SNHLY and CDR2 FYNNEI. The CDR3 is 14 residues long. The CDR3 protein is CASTPGQGVWGYTF. DNA for the CDR3: TGTGCCAGCACCCCGGGACAGGGGGTATGGGGCTACACCTTC.

CDR3 DNA sequence: TGTGCCAGTAGTCGGACTAGCGGGGCGTCCTACGAGCAGTACTTC. Amino acid sequence: CASSRTSGASYEQYF. The chain has TRBV19 and TRBJ2-5; 12 nucleotides match TRBD2. The better agreement between TRBJ2-7 and the DNA end casts doubt on the J call. CDR1 LNHDA and CDR2 SQIVND come from the germline V gene (reference sequence). The CDR3 contains 15 residues.

The chain carries TRBV19 and TRBJ1-5; 7 bases are shared with TRBD1. Trimming removed 4 bases from V and 0 bases from J; junction bases left unmatched: 6. This CDR3 spans 16 amino acids. The germline V gene has CDR1 LNHDA and CDR2 SQIVND (reference sequence). The CDR3 coding sequence is TGTGCCAGTAGTACGGACAGGCCGTATAGCAATCAGCCCCAGCATTTT. Amino acid sequence: CASSTDRPYSNQPQHF.

This chain uses TRBV6-5 with TRBJ1-6; TRBD1 aligns across 9 bases. CDR3 length equals 14 residues. Looked up from germline, CDR1 is MNHEY and CDR2 is SVGAGI. V dropped 5 bases and J dropped 11; count of bases not matched to a gene: 7. The CDR3 DNA follows: TGTGCCAGCAGTCCGGGACAGGGAAGTACACCCCTCCACTTT. This sequence encodes CASSPGQGSTPLHF.

This clone was recorded only once. The V and J genes are TRBV7-9 and TRBJ1-4; D remains unclear. Per germline, CDR1 SEHNR and CDR2 FQNEAQ (reference sequence). V was shortened by 2 bases and J by 11 bases, with 18 bases between the two germline ends. The CDR3 extends over 15 amino acids. The chain's CDR3 is CASSLSGSRAEKLFF. Here the CDR3 DNA reads TGTGCCAGCAGCTTATCCGGGTCGAGGGCAGAGAAACTGTTTTTT.

The chain has TRBV27 and TRBJ2-7; a possible D gene is TRBD2 (7 bases). The CDR3 runs to 13 residues. Per the germline V gene, CDR1 is MNHEY and CDR2 is SMNVEV (reference sequence). Trimming took off 8 bases at V and 4 bases at J, with 15 bases between the two ends. In nucleotides, the CDR3 is TGTGCCAGCTGGAGGGGGGGGTCGTACGAGCAGTACTTC. Protein sequence: CASWRGGSYEQYF.

The chain has TRBV14 and TRBJ2-3; D perhaps matches TRBD2 (6 bases). The CDR3 sequence is 16 residues long. V shed 1 base and J shed 5 bases, with 16 bases lying between them. Germline V gene data show CDR1 as SGHDN and CDR2 as FVKESK. The CDR3 coding sequence is TGTGCCAGCAGCCAAGGCTCGGGACTCTTGAGAGATACGCAGTATTTT. It translates to CASSQGSGLLRDTQYF.

The chain uses TRBV12-5 and TRBJ2-1; TRBD1 aligns across 8 bases. This CDR3 is built from 15 residues. With 5 bases clipped from V and 4 bases from J, the junction kept 7 bases outside the gene matches. Germline V gene sequence: CDR1 LGHNT, CDR2 FRNRAP. Here the CDR3 reads CASGIGQGGYNEQFF. CDR3 in DNA: TGTGCTAGTGGTATCGGACAGGGCGGGTACAATGAGCAGTTCTTC.

V and J are TRBV2 and TRBJ1-1; 7 nucleotides match TRBD1. CDR3 size: 14 residues. The junction had 4 bases not matched to a gene; V was cut back by 5 bases and J by 1 base. The V gene's germline CDR1 is SNHLY and CDR2 FYNNEI. Here the CDR3 reads CASSSTGKNTEAFF. CDR3 nucleotides: TGTGCCAGCAGTTCGACAGGGAAGAACACTGAAGCTTTCTTT.

For this clone: This sample also contains other DNA sequences that code for the same CDR3. V is TRBV9 and J is TRBJ2-1, with 8 bases matching TRBD2. Per the germline V gene, CDR1 is SGDLS and CDR2 is YYNGEE. The ends lost 3 bases at V and 0 bases at J; junction bases unmatched: 2. This CDR3 comprises 15 residues. The CDR3 nucleotides are TGTGCCAGCAGCGCGAGCGGGAGCTCCTACAATGAGCAGTTCTTC. It specifies CASSASGSSYNEQFF. Full variable domain (remainder filled in from reference TRBV9 and TRBJ2-1): DSGVTQTPKHLITATGQRVTLRCSPRSGDLSVYWYQQSLDQGLQFLIQYYNGEERAKGNILERFSAQQFPDLHSELNLSSLELGDSALYFCASSASGSSYNEQFFGPGTRLTVL.

The rearrangement uses TRBV19 and TRBJ2-1, with 10 bases aligning to TRBD2. The CDR3 has 16 amino acids. Per germline, CDR1 LNHDA and CDR2 SQIVND (reference sequence). Trimming took 5 bases from V and 12 from J; bases not matched to a gene: 16. CDR3 residues: CASSGYSGRKGWGQFF. The DNA of the CDR3 is TGTGCCAGTAGTGGCTATAGCGGGAGGAAGGGGTGGGGGCAGTTCTTC.

Regarding this clone: The junction departs from the called germline gene at one end, perhaps through a read error. The V gene is TRBV6-1, the J gene TRBJ1-2; D is perhaps TRBD1 (5 bases). This CDR3 comprises 10 residues. Germline assignment: CDR1 MNHNS and CDR2 SASEGT. The CDR3 sequence is CASSLTAIIF. For the CDR3, the DNA is TGTGCCAGCAGCCTGACAGCCATTATCTTC.

The chain joins TRBV5-4 to TRBJ2-5; the match to TRBD2 covers 13 bases. Unmatched junction bases numbered 3, after V lost 3 bases and J lost 4 bases. Germline V gene data show CDR1 as SGHNT and CDR2 as YYREEE (reference sequence). The CDR3 is 15 amino acids. The CDR3 sequence: CASSWGLAGRETQYF. In nucleotides, the CDR3 is TGTGCCAGCAGCTGGGGACTAGCGGGGAGAGAGACCCAGTACTTC.